These 31 T cell receptor beta chains share one sample of origin, sequenced in a study of cytomegalovirus exposure and HLA in healthy donors (dated by TCRdb to the late 2010s). Preparation of the library involved the immunoSEQ multiplex PCR assay. For the multiplex PCR, a mixture combining 60 forward primers for TCR Vbeta segments and 13 reverse primers for TCR Jbeta segments was used. This is the immuneACCESS table as TCRdb keeps it, with only in-frame sequences that have V and J called. A part of the clones is gone; compared with another copy, unresolved V genes explain less than half, and the rest is unexplained. The sample yields 140,000 to 150,000 clones; 79% were counted once. Clones ranked in the top ten supply approximately 6.9% of the sample. The sample consisted of PBMCs. The source is a middle-aged woman in good health and CMV-seropositive.

The table lists this clone with a few counts. This chain joins TRBV5-4 and TRBJ1-2; D gene unclear. The germline V and J ends were trimmed by 0 bases and 4 bases, with 7 bases remaining between them. Germline loops: CDR1 SGHNT, CDR2 YYREEE (reference sequence). The CDR3 length is 13 residues. CDR3 sequence: CASSLEQTYGYTF. The DNA for the CDR3 is TGTGCCAGCAGCTTGGAACAGACCTATGGCTACACCTTC. Filled out from reference TRBV5-4 and TRBJ1-2, the complete variable domain reads ETGVTQSPTHLIKTRGQQVTLRCSSQSGHNTVSWYQQALGQGPQFIFQYYREEENGRGNFPPRFSGLQFPNYSSELNVNALELDDSALYLCASSLEQTYGYTFGSGTRLTVV.

The chain couples TRBV10-1 to TRBJ2-7; D may be TRBD2 (5 bases). The CDR3 runs 11 residues. The V gene's germline CDR1 is WNHNN and CDR2 SYGVQD (reference sequence). Trimming left V 2 bases short and J 8 bases short, with 7 bases between. CDR3 amino acids: CASSETGKQYF. DNA for the CDR3: TGCGCCAGCAGTGAGACGGGGAAGCAGTACTTC.

Turning to this clone: Mismatch with germline at one junction end may stem from a read error. CDR3 residues: CSSSLPSGQSAGEQYF. The CDR3 region has the DNA TGTTCCAGCAGCCTACCCTCGGGACAGAGTGCTGGAGAGCAGTACTTC. This chain connects TRBV7-9 to TRBJ2-7; TRBD1 matches 7 bases. The CDR3 contains 16 residues. Per germline, CDR1 SEHNR and CDR2 FQNEAQ (reference sequence).

In DNA, the CDR3 is TGTGCCACCAGCTGGGGGGACAGAATAACTAATCAGCCCCAGCATTTT. Amino acid sequence: CATSWGDRITNQPQHF. The chain uses TRBV15 and TRBJ1-5; 7 nucleotides align to TRBD1. The germline V gene has CDR1 LNHNV and CDR2 YYDKDF (reference sequence). The CDR3 runs to 16 residues. V shed 5 bases, J shed 4 bases, and the junction held 11 bases outside the gene matches.

Only one count was recorded for this clone. V is TRBV2 and J is TRBJ1-1; D gene unclear. V was trimmed by 6 bases and J by 0 bases, leaving 8 bases between them. Germline CDR1 is SNHLY and CDR2 is FYNNEI. The length of the CDR3 is 13 residues. The CDR3 sequence: CASSPPLNTEAFF. CDR3 DNA: TGTGCCAGCAGCCCTCCCCTGAACACTGAAGCTTTCTTT.

This chain joins TRBV2 and TRBJ2-2, with 12 bases matching TRBD2. In germline, CDR1 is SNHLY, CDR2 FYNNEI. The CDR3 covers 13 residues. J gave up 7 bases and V 6 bases, and 0 bases lay outside the gene matches. This CDR3 is CASRGLAGGELFF. The CDR3, as DNA: TGTGCCAGCAGGGGACTAGCGGGCGGGGAGCTGTTTTTT.

This rearrangement joins TRBV5-4 to TRBJ2-7; the match to TRBD2 covers 8 bases. CDR1 and CDR2 from the germline V gene are SGHNT and YYREEE (reference sequence). CDR3 length: 14 amino acids. After removal of 4 bases from V and 0 bases from J, the junction contained 3 bases not matched to a gene. The CDR3 sequence is CASSRSGNSYEQYF. In nucleotides, the CDR3 is TGTGCCAGCAGCCGTAGCGGGAACTCCTACGAGCAGTACTTC.

CDR3 region: CASSSGVQPQHF. DNA for the CDR3: TGTGCCAGCAGTTCAGGGGTGCAGCCCCAGCATTTT. This chain links TRBV6-5 with TRBJ1-5; tentative D call: TRBD1 (6 bases). The CDR3 runs to 12 residues. V was clipped by 4 bases and J by 7 bases, with 8 bases between them. Germline V gene data show CDR1 as MNHEY and CDR2 as SVGAGI.

Notes on this clone: One end of the junction varies from germline; a read error may be responsible. The V call is TRBV5-4, the J call TRBJ2-1, with 13 positions matching TRBD2. CDR1 SGHNT and CDR2 YYREEE come from the germline V gene (reference sequence). The CDR3 covers 16 residues. This CDR3 reads CASSRGTSGNYNEQLF. CDR3 nucleotide sequence: TGTGCCAGTAGCCGGGGGACTAGCGGGAACTACAATGAGCAGCTCTTC.

The V call is TRBV15, the J call TRBJ1-6; 7 bases match TRBD1. CDR1 LNHNV and CDR2 YYDKDF come from the germline V gene (reference sequence). The CDR3 consists of 13 residues. After removal of 3 bases from V and 10 bases from J, the junction contained 3 bases not matched to a gene. CDR3 DNA sequence: TGTGCCACCAGCAGGGAACAGGGGTCACCCCTCCACTTT. Protein: CATSREQGSPLHF.

The J gene is TRBJ1-6, the V gene TRBV5-1; D call uncertain. Germline V gene sequence: CDR1 SGHRS, CDR2 YFSETQ. V lost 6 bases to trimming and J lost 9 bases, with 22 bases between them. This CDR3 contains 16 residues. This CDR3 is CASKLEGPSEISPLHF. DNA of the CDR3: TGCGCCAGCAAGTTGGAGGGTCCCAGCGAGATTTCACCCCTCCACTTT.

The V gene is TRBV10-2, the J gene TRBJ1-2, with D maybe TRBD1 (5 bases). Trimming removed 7 bases at V and 6 bases at J, with 15 bases between. From germline, CDR1 is WSHSY and CDR2 SAAADI. CDR3 length: 13 amino acids. DNA for the CDR3: TGCGCCAGCAAAAGGGGCTCGGGAGATGGCTACACCTTC. Protein sequence: CASKRGSGDGYTF.

This chain uses TRBV27 with TRBJ2-7, with TRBD1 matching over 9 bases. The CDR3 loop spans 14 amino acids. Unmatched junction bases numbered 14, after V lost 8 bases and J lost 9 bases. Germline lookup yields CDR1 MNHEY and CDR2 SMNVEV (reference sequence). CDR3 region: CASGGTRWTGVQYF. CDR3 sequence (DNA): TGTGCCAGCGGAGGGACACGGTGGACAGGGGTGCAGTACTTC.

This chain links TRBV6-5 with TRBJ2-7; 7 positions agree with TRBD2. J gave up 5 bases and V 7 bases, and 11 bases lay outside the gene matches. Germline V gene lookup returns CDR1 MNHEY and CDR2 SVGAGI. CDR3 length equals 14 residues. In nucleotides, the CDR3 is TGTGCCAGCACCGACTCGGGGGGTCTACACGAGCAGTACTTC. This sequence encodes CASTDSGGLHEQYF.

This chain's CDR3 is CASSFLETQYF. The CDR3 coding sequence is TGTGCCAGCAGCTTCTTGGAGACCCAGTACTTC. This sequence joins TRBV7-9 and TRBJ2-5; D remains ambiguous. The CDR3 length is 11 residues. CDR1 and CDR2 from the germline V gene are SEHNR and FQNEAQ (reference sequence). Trimming stripped 3 bases from V and 5 bases from J, with 4 bases between.

The rearrangement uses TRBV7-3 and TRBJ1-1; 8 positions match TRBD1. Germline CDR1 reads SGHTA; CDR2 reads FQGTGA. The CDR3 has 15 amino acids. J lost 4 bases, V lost 6 bases, and 10 bases had no gene match. The CDR3 coding sequence is TGTGCCAGCAGGGTGTCAGGGGGCGCGAGCACTGAAGCTTTCTTT. Translating gives CASRVSGGASTEAFF.

V gene TRBV29-1 combines with J gene TRBJ2-2; TRBD2 matches at 11 bases. After removal of 5 bases from V and 2 bases from J, the junction contained 7 bases not matched to a gene. The V gene's germline CDR1 is SQVTM and CDR2 ANQGSEA. The CDR3 runs 16 residues. CDR3 region: CSVPPTSGGNTGELFF. CDR3 coding DNA: TGCAGCGTTCCTCCCACTAGCGGGGGTAACACCGGGGAGCTGTTTTTT.

The chain recombines TRBV2 with TRBJ2-3, with 10 bases matching TRBD2. V trimming: 1 base; J trimming: 6 bases; junction bases outside the gene matches: 1. The CDR3 has 14 residues. CDR1 and CDR2 from the germline V gene are SNHLY and FYNNEI. The CDR3 loop reads CASSEGLAGDTQYF. The CDR3, as DNA: TGTGCCAGCAGTGAAGGACTAGCGGGTGATACGCAGTATTTT. Supplemented by reference TRBV2 and TRBJ2-3, the full variable domain reads EPEVTQTPSHQVTQMGQEVILRCVPISNHLYFYWYRQILGQKVEFLVSFYNNEISEKSEIFDDQFSVERPDGSNFTLKIRSTKLEDSAMYFCASSEGLAGDTQYFGPGTRLTVL.

The chain uses TRBV6-6 and TRBJ2-1; 11 nucleotides agree with TRBD1. CDR3 length: 15 residues. V trimming: 6 bases; J trimming: 6 bases; junction bases outside the gene matches: 7. Germline CDR1 is MNHNY and CDR2 is SVGAGI (reference sequence). The CDR3: CASSQGQGEVNEQFF. CDR3 sequence (DNA): TGTGCCAGCAGCCAGGGACAGGGGGAGGTCAATGAGCAGTTCTTC.

In this sample, this clone turned up a few times. The chain links TRBV6-6 to TRBJ1-3; D uncertain. This CDR3 contains 15 residues. The germline V and J ends were trimmed by 7 bases and 0 bases, with 13 bases remaining between them. CDR1 MNHNY and CDR2 SVGAGI come from the germline V gene (reference sequence). The CDR3 nucleotides are TGTGCCAGCACCCTGACGGGAAGCTCTGGAAACACCATATATTTT. Residues: CASTLTGSSGNTIYF.

The gene calls are TRBV9 and TRBJ1-3; the D gene is possibly TRBD1 (6 bases). This CDR3 contains 15 residues. V shed 7 bases and J shed 0 bases, with 14 bases lying between them. Germline-derived CDR1 and CDR2 are SGDLS and YYNGEE. CDR3 region: CASGGQMSSGNTIYF. The CDR3 DNA is TGTGCCAGCGGAGGACAGATGAGCTCTGGAAACACCATATATTTT.

This chain uses TRBV2 with TRBJ1-5, with 9 bases identical to TRBD1. This CDR3 region has 21 residues. Germline V gives CDR1 SNHLY, CDR2 FYNNEI. The V gene end was trimmed by 6 bases and the J gene end by 0 bases; junction bases not matched to a gene: 21. CDR3 coding DNA: TGTGCCAGCAGCCGACTCTCGCCCCGGGGGACAGGGCCGTATAGCAATCAGCCCCAGCATTTT. Translated: CASSRLSPRGTGPYSNQPQHF. Using reference TRBV2 and TRBJ1-5 for the parts outside the CDR3, the full variable domain is EPEVTQTPSHQVTQMGQEVILRCVPISNHLYFYWYRQILGQKVEFLVSFYNNEISEKSEIFDDQFSVERPDGSNFTLKIRSTKLEDSAMYFCASSRLSPRGTGPYSNQPQHFGDGTRLSIL.

The chain recombines TRBV10-1 with TRBJ1-1; 7 positions match TRBD1. Germline values: CDR1 WNHNN, CDR2 SYGVQD (reference sequence). There are 16 residues in the CDR3. V lost 10 bases to trimming and J lost 3 bases; unmatched junction nucleotides: 17. The CDR3 DNA sequence: TGCGCCAACTTGGCGAGGGGGCCGGGGGAAGACACTGAAGCTTTCTTT. It translates to CANLARGPGEDTEAFF.

This chain connects TRBV4-1 to TRBJ2-2; 7 positions match TRBD1. V was clipped by 4 bases and J by 4 bases; unmatched bases: 3. Germline CDR1 MGHRA, CDR2 YSYEKL. There are 14 residues in the CDR3. The CDR3 loop reads CASSLGTVTGELFF. The CDR3, as DNA: TGCGCCAGCAGCCTCGGGACAGTCACCGGGGAGCTGTTTTTT.

The rearrangement uses TRBV15 and TRBJ1-3; no clear D gene. This CDR3 region has 15 residues. From germline, CDR1 is LNHNV and CDR2 YYDKDF (reference sequence). The V gene lost 1 base and the J gene lost 0 bases, with 7 bases spanning the gap. The CDR3 nucleotides are TGTGCCACCAGCAGAGGGGCGAGCTCTGGAAACACCATATATTTT. This codes for CATSRGASSGNTIYF.

This clone turned up a few times. The chain combines TRBV5-1 with TRBJ1-6, with 9 positions matching TRBD1. Losses at the gene ends were 5 bases for V and 7 bases for J; bases not matched to a gene: 7. The germline V gene encodes CDR1 SGHRS and CDR2 YFSETQ. The CDR3 length is 15 residues. The CDR3 nucleotides are TGCGCCAGCAGTTACGGGACAGGGAACAATTCACCCCTCCACTTT. This sequence encodes CASSYGTGNNSPLHF.

The V and J genes are TRBV11-2 and TRBJ2-3; D gene ambiguous. The CDR3 has 15 amino acids. CDR1 and CDR2 (germline): SGHAT, FQNNGV. Trimming stripped 2 bases from V and 2 bases from J, with 11 bases between. DNA of the CDR3: TGTGCCAGCAGCTTATATGCGGCGCTCACAGATACGCAGTATTTT. It specifies CASSLYAALTDTQYF.

The chain carries TRBV6-1 and TRBJ1-5; the D is unclear. V lost 6 bases, J lost 3 bases, and 9 bases lay in between. From germline, CDR1 is MNHNS and CDR2 SASEGT. The CDR3 consists of 13 residues. CDR3 in amino acids: CASRIMSNQPQHF. CDR3 DNA sequence: TGTGCCAGCAGAATTATGTCCAATCAGCCCCAGCATTTT.

This chain links TRBV6-1 with TRBJ1-6; D not certain. V dropped 2 bases and J dropped 11 bases, with 10 bases sitting between them. CDR3 length: 13 residues. Per germline, CDR1 MNHNS and CDR2 SASEGT. The CDR3 bases are TGTGCCAGCAGTGAATATGAACTTGCACCCCTCCACTTT. This translates into CASSEYELAPLHF.

The sample holds a few counts of this clone. This chain joins TRBV9 and TRBJ2-6, with D possibly TRBD1 on 5 matching bases. The germline CDR1 and CDR2 sequences are SGDLS and YYNGEE. The CDR3 is 15 amino acids. V lost 3 bases, J lost 4 bases, and 11 bases lay in between. CDR3 coding DNA: TGTGCCAGCAGCGCGCAGGGTTCCGGGGCCAACGTCCTGACTTTC. Its protein product is CASSAQGSGANVLTF.

This chain uses TRBV5-1 with TRBJ2-3; 9 bases line up with TRBD2. CDR1 and CDR2 (germline): SGHRS, YFSETQ. This CDR3 is 15 amino acids long. V trimming: 2 bases; J trimming: 2 bases; junction bases outside the gene matches: 3. The CDR3 loop is CASSFASGDTDTQYF. CDR3 coding DNA: TGCGCCAGCAGCTTCGCTAGCGGGGACACAGATACGCAGTATTTT.